This record covers a single T cell receptor beta chain. The antigen is not known. This record belongs to a study of T cells in Graves' hyperthyroidism and ophthalmopathy. Study-level findings and limits: A median 6.5 months before onset, the model predicted ophthalmopathy. Blood also held most thyroid clonotypes expanded beyond 0.001.

The CDR3 totals 17 residues. Germline values: CDR1 MRHNA, CDR2 SNTAGT. Losses at the gene ends were 3 bases for V and 8 bases for J; bases not matched to a gene: 8. Cells are PBMCs isolated from roughly 10 ml of fresh blood. Researchers amplified the TCR beta CDR3 regions from RNA transcripts. A set of HTBI primers served as the primers for a first-round RT-PCR of the TCR CDR3. TCRdb re-derived calls from the multiplex PCR reads in MiXCR, one entry per CDR3 protein. In the table there are a few hundred thousand distinct CDR3 sequences, approximately 14% of which are singletons. The chain uses TRBV6-4 and TRBJ2-3; TRBD2 matches at 16 bases. The material sequenced was blood. The receptor was isolated from a woman aged 25 to 39 with Graves' hyperthyroidism. The CDR3 loop reads CASSEGLGTSGRATQYF. The CDR3 DNA sequence: TGTGCCAGCAGTGAAGGACTTGGGACTAGCGGGAGGGCTACGCAGTATTTT.